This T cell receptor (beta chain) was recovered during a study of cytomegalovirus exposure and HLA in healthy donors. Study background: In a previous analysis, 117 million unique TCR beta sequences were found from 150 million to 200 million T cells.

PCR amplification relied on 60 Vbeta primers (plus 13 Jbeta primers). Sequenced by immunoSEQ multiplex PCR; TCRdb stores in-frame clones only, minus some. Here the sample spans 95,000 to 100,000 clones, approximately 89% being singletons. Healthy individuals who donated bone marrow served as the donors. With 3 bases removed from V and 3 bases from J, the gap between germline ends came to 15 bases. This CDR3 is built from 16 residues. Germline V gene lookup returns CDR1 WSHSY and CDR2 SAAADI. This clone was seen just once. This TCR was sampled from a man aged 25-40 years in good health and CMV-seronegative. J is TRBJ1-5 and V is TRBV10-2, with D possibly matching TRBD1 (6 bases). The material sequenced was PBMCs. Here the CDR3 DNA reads TGCGCCAGCAGTGACAGGGGAAGGGGCTACAATCAGCCCCAGCATTTT. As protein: CASSDRGRGYNQPQHF.